These 2 T cell receptor beta chains were sequenced from one sample in a study of blood T cell repertoires in COVID-19. Only in-frame clones appear in the TCRdb table, and some are missing; sequencing was by immunoSEQ multiplex PCR. Among 110,000 to 150,000 clones listed, under 90% were seen once. Specimen: PBMCs or T cells enriched from blood (not recorded which). The receptors were sampled from a woman aged 18-29 years who had been exposed to COVID-19.

This sequence joins TRBV5-1 and TRBJ1-1; 7 bases align to TRBD1. This CDR3 has 13 residues. With 4 bases clipped from V and 8 bases from J, the junction kept 8 bases outside the gene matches. Looked up from germline, CDR1 is SGHRS and CDR2 is YFSETQ. The CDR3 nucleotides are TGCGCCAGCAGCGACCAGGGGGGCTGGGAAGCTTTCTTT. This sequence encodes CASSDQGGWEAFF.

The chain uses TRBV29-1 and TRBJ2-1, with D possibly being TRBD2 (6 bases). This CDR3 region has 13 residues. Trimming shortened V by 6 bases and J by 4 bases, and 13 bases separated the two germline ends. Looked up from germline, CDR1 is SQVTM and CDR2 is ANQGSEA. CDR3 sequence reads: CSVQGGKYNEQFF. DNA for the CDR3: TGCAGCGTCCAAGGAGGGAAATACAATGAGCAGTTCTTC.